This section outlines one TCR beta chain sequence together with its context. The antigen is undetermined. The data belong to a study of post-analysis software for immune sequencing data. Study details: The courses of disease that were included comprised relapsing-remitting, secondary progressive and progressive-relapsing multiple sclerosis. General study results and limits: With TRBV5-6, TRBV5-1 and TRBV20-1 included, several TRBV segments were more frequent in patients than in controls. Those with multiple sclerosis, the patient group, showed significantly lower normalized Chao1 diversity than controls.

V was cut by 0 bases and J by 6 bases, with 16 bases left in between. The CDR3 sequence is 15 residues long. Germline CDR1 and CDR2: DFQATT and SNEGSKA (reference sequence). Carried by the TCR beta cDNA libraries were unique molecular identifiers. The yield from around 1 to 10 million T cells was roughly 0.5 million cDNA molecules in total. MiXCR was run by TCRdb on the PCR reads, yielding one entry per CDR3 protein. The table shows 650,000 to 850,000 distinct CDR3 sequences, with approximately 53% occurring only once. The chain joins TRBV20-1 to TRBJ2-3; D gene uncertain. The sequence derives from a girl aged 5-17 years with multiple sclerosis. Material for sequencing was blood. Written as DNA, the CDR3 is TGCAGTGCTAGAGATGGGAAGGGCCCCCGGGATACGCAGTATTTT. Translating it yields CSARDGKGPRDTQYF.